The entry below gives a single T cell receptor (beta chain) sequence along with its context. The sample is drawn from a study of early T cells in non-severe SARS-CoV-2 infection. TCRdb re-called the 5' RACE reads with MiXCR, one entry per CDR3 protein. The sample holds 50,000 to 60,000 distinct CDR3 sequences, approximately 8% seen once. Germline lookup yields CDR1 SGDLS and CDR2 YYNGEE. The CDR3 is 13 amino acids. Trimming took 3 bases from V and 4 from J, leaving 10 bases between them. This sequence was found in an adult who was a healthcare worker with PCR-confirmed SARS-CoV-2 infection or an uninfected control (not recorded which). The genes are TRBV9 and TRBJ2-5; D possibly corresponds to TRBD2 (6 bases). Sequencing used whole blood, obtained at baseline. DNA for the CDR3: TGTGCCAGCAGCGAAGGCGGGGCAGAGACCCAGTACTTC. It encodes CASSEGGAETQYF.